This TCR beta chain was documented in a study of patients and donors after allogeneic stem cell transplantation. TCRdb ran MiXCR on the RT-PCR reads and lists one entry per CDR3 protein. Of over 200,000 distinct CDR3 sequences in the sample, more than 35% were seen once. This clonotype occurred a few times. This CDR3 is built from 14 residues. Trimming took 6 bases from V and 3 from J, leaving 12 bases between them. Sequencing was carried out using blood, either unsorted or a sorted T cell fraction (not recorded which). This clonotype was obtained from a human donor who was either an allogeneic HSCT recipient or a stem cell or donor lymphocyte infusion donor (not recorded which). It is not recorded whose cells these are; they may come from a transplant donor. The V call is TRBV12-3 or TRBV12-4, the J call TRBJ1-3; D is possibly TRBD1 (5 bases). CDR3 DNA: TGTGCCAGCAGGGGGACGGGCGGTGGAAACACCATATATTTT. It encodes CASRGTGGGNTIYF.